This T cell receptor (beta chain) was found in a study of blood T cell repertoires in COVID-19. Generated by immunoSEQ multiplex PCR, the TCRdb table keeps only in-frame clones and is missing some. The table includes under 200,000 clones, 88% detected once. The specimen sequenced was peripheral blood. The TCR sequence derives from a man in his fifties or sixties who had recovered from COVID-19.

CDR3 sequence: CASSLRGGREQYF. CDR3 DNA sequence: TGTGCCAGCAGCTTAAGGGGAGGGCGTGAGCAGTACTTC. V usage is TRBV13 and J usage is TRBJ2-7, with 7 bases that match TRBD2. V trimming: 2 bases; J trimming: 7 bases; junction bases outside the gene matches: 5. The CDR3 length is 13 residues. In germline, CDR1 is PRHDT, CDR2 FYEKMQ (reference sequence).